These 12 T cell receptor gamma chains came from one sample sequenced in a study of Vδ1+ human thymocytes. Study results and limitations: Thymic TRG and TRD repertoires appeared highly polyclonal.

Extracted RNA was reverse transcribed into cDNA. CDR3 amplicons came from multiplex PCR with pooled V-gene forward and constant-region reverse primers. TCRdb re-identified clones in the multiplex PCR reads via CATT. This table holds approximately 40,000 gamma-chain clones, around 21% found once. Their recognized antigens are unknown. Sequencing was done on a sample of Vdelta1+ gamma-delta thymocytes from the thymus. Sample subset: FACS-sorted CD3+ TCRalphabeta- TCRVdelta1+ TCRVdelta2- thymocytes. Every receptor here comes from a girl under three years old who had congenital heart surgery.

The chain employs TRGV2 and TRGJP2. J was trimmed by 1 base and V by 6 bases; bases with no gene match: 8. The germline V gene has CDR1 EGSNGY and CDR2 YDSYNSKV. The CDR3 has 15 residues. CDR3 DNA: TGTGCCACCTGGAAACATCGTAGTAGTGATTGGATCAAGACGTTT. Its translation is CATWKHRSSDWIKTF.

This chain joins TRGV4 and TRGJ1 or TRGJ2. The germline CDR1 and CDR2 sequences are EGSTGY and YDSYTSSV. The CDR3 covers 14 residues. J lost 5 bases, V lost 2 bases, and 9 bases had no gene match. CDR3 bases: TGTGCCACCTGGGATGTCCGAGCCCATTATAAGAAACTCTTT. This codes for CATWDVRAHYKKLF.

The chain has TRGV8 and TRGJP2. Germline V gene data show CDR1 as VENAVY and CDR2 as YDSYNSRV. The CDR3 loop spans 15 amino acids. The ends lost 3 bases at V and 5 bases at J; junction bases unmatched: 9. The CDR3 reads CATWDRGESDWIKTF. The CDR3 coding sequence is TGTGCCACCTGGGATCGAGGGGAAAGTGATTGGATCAAGACGTTT.

V is TRGV8 and J is TRGJ1 or TRGJ2. The CDR3 is 14 residues long. V lost 0 bases and J lost 4; bases outside the gene matches: 6. CDR1 and CDR2 (germline): VENAVY, YDSYNSRV. The CDR3 DNA follows: TGTGCCACCTGGGATAGGCTGGAGTATTATAAGAAACTCTTT. It translates to CATWDRLEYYKKLF.

This clone appeared a few times. The rearrangement links TRGV4 to TRGJ1 or TRGJ2. The V gene end was trimmed by 1 base and the J gene end by 4 bases; junction bases not matched to a gene: 10. From germline, CDR1 is EGSTGY and CDR2 YDSYTSSV. This CDR3 contains 15 residues. Here the CDR3 reads CATWDGINWYYKKLF. CDR3 nucleotide sequence: TGTGCCACCTGGGATGGTATCAACTGGTATTATAAGAAACTCTTT.

A few counts support this clone. V usage is TRGV2 and J usage is TRGJ1 or TRGJ2. In germline, CDR1 is EGSNGY, CDR2 YDSYNSKV. CDR3 length equals 12 residues. V lost 3 bases and J lost 9; bases outside the gene matches: 8. The CDR3 nucleotides are TGTGCCACCTGGGACTCCCCTTTTAAGAAACTCTTT. It codes for CATWDSPFKKLF.

This clone turned up a few times. Other nucleotide sequences in the sample specify the same CDR3. The chain links TRGV3 to TRGJ1 or TRGJ2. CDR1 VTNTFY and CDR2 YDVSTARD come from the germline V gene (reference sequence). Trimming took 1 base from V and 1 from J; bases not matched to a gene: 7. The CDR3 spans 15 residues. CDR3 coding DNA: TGTGCCACCTGGGACAGTCCCCCCAATTATTATAAGAAACTCTTT. Encoded protein: CATWDSPPNYYKKLF.

As concerns this clone: Relative to the germline gene, one junction end is altered; a read error may explain this. V gene TRGV4 combines with J gene TRGJ1 or TRGJ2. The germline CDR1 and CDR2 sequences are EGSTGY and YDSYTSSV. This CDR3 contains 14 residues. Written as DNA, the CDR3 is TGTGCCACCTTGGATGGGGAGAATTATTATAAGAAACTCTTT. As protein: CATLDGENYYKKLF.

The chain uses TRGV4 and TRGJ1 or TRGJ2. The CDR3 has 16 residues. V lost 0 bases to trimming and J lost 4 bases; unmatched junction nucleotides: 12. Germline CDR1 EGSTGY, CDR2 YDSYTSSV. The CDR3 here is CATWDGMISEYYKKLF. The CDR3 coding sequence is TGTGCCACCTGGGATGGGATGATTAGCGAATATTATAAGAAACTCTTT.

This rearrangement joins TRGV8 to TRGJ1 or TRGJ2. Germline CDR1 and CDR2: VENAVY and YDSYNSRV. The CDR3 totals 13 residues. V lost 3 bases to trimming and J lost 4 bases; unmatched junction nucleotides: 6. Written as DNA, the CDR3 is TGTGCCACCTGGGATGTGTGGTATTATAAGAAACTCTTT. This translates into CATWDVWYYKKLF.

The rearrangement uses TRGV9 and TRGJ1 or TRGJ2. CDR1 is GITISATS, CDR2 ISYDGTV, per germline (reference sequence). The CDR3 is 14 residues long. Losses at the gene ends were 0 bases for V and 6 bases for J; bases not matched to a gene: 8. CDR3 protein: CALWEVQSRYKKLF. The CDR3 DNA sequence: TGTGCCTTGTGGGAGGTGCAGTCGCGTTATAAGAAACTCTTT.

This clone has more than one count but fewer than ten. The identical CDR3 is also encoded by other nucleotide sequences in the sample. The V gene is TRGV3, the J gene TRGJ1 or TRGJ2. Germline V gene lookup returns CDR1 VTNTFY and CDR2 YDVSTARD (reference sequence). CDR3 length equals 14 residues. Trimming took 0 bases from V and 5 from J; bases not matched to a gene: 7. The CDR3 sequence is CATWDRPRDYKKLF. CDR3 sequence (DNA): TGTGCCACCTGGGACAGGCCGCGGGATTATAAGAAACTCTTT.